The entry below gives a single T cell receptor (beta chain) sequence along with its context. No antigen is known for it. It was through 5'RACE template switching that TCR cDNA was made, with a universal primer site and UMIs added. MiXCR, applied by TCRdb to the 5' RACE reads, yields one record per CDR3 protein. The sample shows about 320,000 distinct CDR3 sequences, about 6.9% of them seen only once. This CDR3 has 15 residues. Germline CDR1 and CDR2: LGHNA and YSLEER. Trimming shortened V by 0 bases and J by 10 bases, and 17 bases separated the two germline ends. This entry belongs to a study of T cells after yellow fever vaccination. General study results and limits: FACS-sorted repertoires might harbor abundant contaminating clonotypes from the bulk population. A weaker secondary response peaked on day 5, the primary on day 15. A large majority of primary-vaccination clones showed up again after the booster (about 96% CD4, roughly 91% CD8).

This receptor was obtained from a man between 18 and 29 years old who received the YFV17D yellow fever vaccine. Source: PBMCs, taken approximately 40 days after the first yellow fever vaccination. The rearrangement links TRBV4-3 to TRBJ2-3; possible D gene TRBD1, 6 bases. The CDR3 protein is CASSQDSAPQGAQYF. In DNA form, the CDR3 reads TGCGCCAGCAGCCAAGATTCCGCCCCACAGGGAGCGCAGTATTTT.